This T cell receptor (beta chain) was recorded in a study of molecular identifiers for immune sequencing clone quantification. Study as a whole: RNA from approximately 20,000 or 100,000 naive CD8 cells was split five ways in replicates, with four sequenced.

CDR3 length: 14 residues. V was clipped by 1 base and J by 9 bases, with 13 bases between them. This clonotype has only a few counts. TCRdb redid the calling of the PCR reads with MiXCR, one entry per CDR3 protein. This table has some 580,000 distinct CDR3 sequences, about 25% appearing once. What was sequenced was naive CD8+ T cells from blood, with Jurkat cell RNA spiked in. Regarding subset: FACS-sorted CD8+CD4-CCR7+CD45RA+ naive T cells. The chain joins TRBV12-3 or TRBV12-4 to TRBJ2-1, with D unresolved. The clonotype originates from a human donor in good health. Some libraries in this study had Jurkat cell RNA spiked in. CDR3 DNA sequence: TGTGCCAGCAGTTTAGAGGCCGTCCCGCTTGAGCAGTTCTTC. Translating gives CASSLEAVPLEQFF.